This TCR beta chain stems from a study of shared T cell receptors in the human thymus. CDR3 size: 15 residues. The J segment lost 2 bases and the V segment lost 6 bases, leaving 8 bases of the junction unmatched. Looked up from germline, CDR1 is MNHEY and CDR2 is SVGAGI. The repertoire was sequenced with immunoSEQ multiplex PCR; TCRdb's copy has only in-frame clones and lacks some. The sample lists fewer than 700,000 clones; roughly 90% were seen once. These same data were also listed under a study on human thymus T cells. From that second work: The sample donors, healthy Finnish infants, were having corrective surgery for congenital heart defects. Resections from corrective heart surgery supplied the thymus tissue. Thymic and blood repertoires appeared to carry a bias in their V and J gene usage.

The chain links TRBV6-5 to TRBJ2-7, with 9 bases fitting TRBD2. Sequencing was done on a sample of thymocytes. This clonotype was sampled from a boy in the first two years of life with a congenital heart defect. The CDR3: CASRDRLAGTYEQYF. The CDR3, as DNA: TGTGCCAGCAGGGACAGGCTAGCGGGAACCTACGAGCAGTACTTC.